This is a list of T cell receptor beta chains from one sample in a study of blood T cell repertoires in COVID-19. Profiling relied on immunoSEQ multiplex PCR, and the TCRdb table lists in-frame clones only, not all of them. In the table there are some 140,000 clones, 70% to 80% of which are singletons. The material sequenced was peripheral blood. Receptors were obtained from a woman between 65 and 79 years old with COVID-19, enrolled during active disease. CDR3s include the opening cysteine and the closing phenylalanine or tryptophan. Each record gives: D gene, J gene, clone size, V gene, CDR3 DNA, CDR3 protein. D genes are given only for firm matches. Where a row states a size, it is once, few, many or the class of an expanded clone; other rows omit it.

d_call: TRBD1
j_call: TRBJ1-2
clone_size: NA
v_call: TRBV2
cdr3_nt: TGTGCCAGCAGTGAGGGACAGGGAGGCGGCTACACCTTC
cdr3_aa: CASSEGQGGGYTF

d_call: TRBD2
j_call: TRBJ2-5
clone_size: NA
v_call: TRBV19
cdr3_nt: TGTGCCAGTAGTGAAGGACTAGCGGGGATAGGAGAGACCCAGTACTTC
cdr3_aa: CASSEGLAGIGETQYF

d_call: TRBD1
j_call: TRBJ1-1
clone_size: NA
v_call: TRBV3-1/TRBV3-2
cdr3_nt: TGTGCCAGCAGCCATACCCGGGACAGGGGATTTGAAGCTTTCTTT
cdr3_aa: CASSHTRDRGFEAFF

d_call: NA
j_call: TRBJ2-3
clone_size: NA
v_call: TRBV14
cdr3_nt: TGTGCCAGCAGCCAAGATCGCCGGGGAGCCACAGATACGCAGTATTTT
cdr3_aa: CASSQDRRGATDTQYF

d_call: NA
j_call: TRBJ2-7
clone_size: NA
v_call: TRBV6-1
cdr3_nt: TGTGCCAGCAGTGAAGAGGTGCGAGGGGGACACTACGAGCAGTACTTC
cdr3_aa: CASSEEVRGGHYEQYF

d_call: NA
j_call: TRBJ2-7
clone_size: once
v_call: TRBV5-8
cdr3_nt: TGTGCCAGCATCCCGTGGGGGCGCGCCTACGAGCAGTACTTC
cdr3_aa: CASIPWGRAYEQYF

d_call: NA
j_call: TRBJ1-2
clone_size: NA
v_call: TRBV3-1/TRBV3-2
cdr3_nt: TGTGCCAGCAGCCAAGGACAGGCCTATGGCTACACCTTC
cdr3_aa: CASSQGQAYGYTF

d_call: NA
j_call: TRBJ2-2
clone_size: once
v_call: TRBV5-1
cdr3_nt: TGCGCCAGCAGCTTGGGTGGGGGCCGGGCCACCGGGGAGCTGTTTTTT
cdr3_aa: CASSLGGGRATGELFF

d_call: NA
j_call: TRBJ1-1
clone_size: NA
v_call: TRBV7-8
cdr3_nt: TGTGCCAGCAGCTTACAGGGGTACACTGAAGCTTTCTTT
cdr3_aa: CASSLQGYTEAFF

d_call: NA
j_call: TRBJ2-4
clone_size: NA
v_call: TRBV5-6
cdr3_nt: TGTGCCAGCAGTACGGAGGGGGCTGCCAAAAACATTCAGTACTTC
cdr3_aa: CASSTEGAAKNIQYF

d_call: TRBD2
j_call: TRBJ2-1
clone_size: NA
v_call: TRBV7-6
cdr3_nt: TGTGCCAGCAGCTATAGCGGGGGGGGCTACAATGAGCAGTTCTTC
cdr3_aa: CASSYSGGGYNEQFF

d_call: NA
j_call: TRBJ1-2
clone_size: once
v_call: TRBV28
cdr3_nt: TGTGCCAGCAGTTCCCCCGCCCGGGGCTATGGCTACACCTTC
cdr3_aa: CASSSPARGYGYTF

d_call: NA
j_call: TRBJ2-1
clone_size: NA
v_call: TRBV7-2
cdr3_nt: TGTGCCAGCAGCTTAAATCCCGGGACTCAAGGTCGTGGTGAGCAGTTCTTC
cdr3_aa: CASSLNPGTQGRGEQFF

d_call: TRBD2
j_call: TRBJ2-3
clone_size: NA
v_call: TRBV19
cdr3_nt: TGTGCCAGTAGTAGCGGGACTAGTAGCACAGATACGCAGTATTTT
cdr3_aa: CASSSGTSSTDTQYF

d_call: TRBD1
j_call: TRBJ2-1
clone_size: once
v_call: TRBV9
cdr3_nt: TGTGCCAGCAGCGTAAGACAGGGGGGGTACAATGAGCAGTTCTTC
cdr3_aa: CASSVRQGGYNEQFF